This TCR beta chain stems from a study of T cell changes during pregnancy in multiple sclerosis. The table came from immunoSEQ multiplex PCR; TCRdb's copy has only in-frame clones and leaves some out. The sample consists of about 48,000 clones, roughly 85% of them appearing once. Germline CDR1 reads MDHEN; CDR2 reads SYDVKM. The CDR3 is made up of 16 amino acids. The J segment lost 4 bases and the V segment lost 4 bases, leaving 12 bases of the junction unmatched. The chain recombines TRBV28 with TRBJ2-7; 8 nucleotides match TRBD1. The sequence was obtained from a female donor with multiple sclerosis, enrolled in a pregnancy study. Source: CD4+ T cells from peripheral blood mononuclear cells, taken in the second trimester of pregnancy. The CDR3 bases are TGTGCCAGCAGTTCTTCCGGACAGGGATCGGCGTACGAGCAGTACTTC. It encodes CASSSSGQGSAYEQYF.